The 18 T cell receptor beta chains below were found in one sample sequenced in a study of human T cells and chemical hapten exposure. Time point described: patch test 3, about 24 weeks after DPC sensitization. Treatment noted: therapeutic diphenylcyclopropenone sensitization with weekly scalp DPC. TCRdb redid the calling of the RACE reads with MiXCR, one entry per CDR3 protein. The sample lists around 70,000 distinct CDR3 sequences; 8.5% to 14% were seen once. The sequenced sample was whole blood, obtained in connection with sensitization to the hapten diphenylcyclopropenone (DPC). The source of these receptors is a woman aged 45-60 years with alopecia areata. Some clones in this sample may be carry-over from other donors' samples.

This clonotype occurred a few times. The chain is built from TRBV28 and TRBJ1-3, with D uncertain. CDR1 MDHEN and CDR2 SYDVKM come from the germline V gene. Trimming shortened V by 8 bases and J by 2 bases, and 13 bases separated the two germline ends. The CDR3 is made up of 14 amino acids. The CDR3 is CASRSSSTGNTIYF. Written as DNA, the CDR3 is TGTGCCAGCCGATCGAGCTCGACTGGAAACACCATATATTTT. Full variable domain (missing parts from reference TRBV28 and TRBJ1-3): DVKVTQSSRYLVKRTGEKVFLECVQDMDHENMFWYRQDPGLGLRLIYFSYDVKMKEKGDIPEGYSVSREKKERFSLILESASTNQTSMYLCASRSSSTGNTIYFGEGSWLTVV.

This clonotype appeared many times. The genes are TRBV11-2 and TRBJ1-5; perhaps TRBD1 as D (5 bases). The V end lost 1 base, the J end lost 6 bases, and 16 bases lay between the germline ends. The CDR3 is made up of 16 amino acids. The germline V gene encodes CDR1 SGHAT and CDR2 FQNNGV. The DNA for the CDR3 is TGTGCCAGCAGCTTAGTATATTCTCGGGGACCTCAGCCCCAGCATTTT. Translating it yields CASSLVYSRGPQPQHF.

The chain employs TRBV4-2 and TRBJ2-2, with D possibly matching TRBD1 (6 bases). This CDR3 contains 16 residues. Trimming took off 3 bases at V and 0 bases at J, with 11 bases between the two ends. Germline V lookup: CDR1 LGHNA, CDR2 YNFKEQ. CDR3 protein: CASSHRDTTNTGELFF. The CDR3 region has the DNA TGTGCCAGCAGCCACCGGGACACAACGAACACCGGGGAGCTGTTTTTT.

The DNA for the CDR3 is TGTGCCAGCTCGGGACTAGCGGGGGGCAGCGCGGGGTACGAGCAGTACTTC. Its protein product is CASSGLAGGSAGYEQYF. This chain links TRBV28 with TRBJ2-7; 15 bases are shared with TRBD2. Germline V gene sequence: CDR1 MDHEN, CDR2 SYDVKM. The V gene end was trimmed by 8 bases and the J gene end by 4 bases; junction bases not matched to a gene: 12. CDR3 length: 17 amino acids.

CDR3 DNA: TGTGCCAGCATAGGATCCGGTGTGATCAGTGGCTACACCTTC. Its protein is CASIGSGVISGYTF. V usage is TRBV6-6 and J usage is TRBJ1-2; D call uncertain. V was trimmed by 7 bases and J by 7 bases, leaving 19 bases between them. The CDR3 loop spans 14 amino acids. Germline V gene data show CDR1 as MNHNY and CDR2 as SVGAGI (reference sequence).

Comments on this clonotype: This may be a read error, as it is one base from a much larger clone. This chain connects TRBV11-2 to TRBJ2-1; 9 bases align to TRBD2. The CDR3 totals 18 residues. Germline CDR1 SGHAT, CDR2 FQNNGV. The CDR3 protein is CVSSPRKAGGGARNEQFF. In nucleotides, the CDR3 is TGTGTCAGCAGCCCTCGAAAGGCCGGCGGGGGGGCGAGGAATGAGCAGTTCTTC. The full variable domain, completed using reference TRBV11-2 and TRBJ2-1, is EAGVAQSPRYKIIEKRQSVAFWCNPISGHATLYWYQQILGQGPKLLIQFQNNGVVDDSQLPKDRFSAERLKGVDSTLKIQPAKLEDSAVYLCVSSPRKAGGGARNEQFFGPGTRLTVL.

This clonotype has a handful of counts. The genes are TRBV7-9 and TRBJ2-2; tentatively, D is TRBD1 (5 bases). This CDR3 region has 14 residues. Germline lookup yields CDR1 SEHNR and CDR2 FQNEAQ (reference sequence). Trimming shortened V by 6 bases and J by 2 bases, and 10 bases separated the two germline ends. CDR3 in DNA: TGTGCCAGCAGTAGACAGACAAACACCGGGGAGCTGTTTTTT. This codes for CASSRQTNTGELFF.

This clonotype was recorded at least ten times. This chain joins TRBV6-2 or TRBV6-3 and TRBJ2-1; possibly TRBD1 for D (5 bases). Germline V gene lookup returns CDR1 MNHEY and CDR2 SVGEGT. V dropped 5 bases and J dropped 12 bases, with 14 bases sitting between them. CDR3 length: 12 amino acids. The chain's CDR3 is CASSLHRRGQFF. CDR3 nucleotides: TGTGCCAGCAGTCTCCACCGAAGGGGGCAGTTCTTC.

This chain connects TRBV7-9 to TRBJ2-7; 10 bases are a match to TRBD2. The V segment lost 5 bases and the J segment 2 bases; nucleotides outside the gene matches: 9. The CDR3 sequence is 16 residues long. In germline, CDR1 is SEHNR, CDR2 FQNEAQ (reference sequence). CDR3 sequence (DNA): TGTGCCAGCAGCCTCCTACTAGCGGGATCTCCCTACGAGCAGTACTTC. As protein: CASSLLLAGSPYEQYF.

There are many counts of this clonotype. This rearrangement joins TRBV2 to TRBJ2-1, with 14 bases aligning to TRBD2. The CDR3 covers 16 residues. V lost 5 bases and J lost 5; bases outside the gene matches: 5. Germline CDR1 and CDR2: SNHLY and FYNNEI. The DNA of the CDR3 is TGTGCCAGCAGTCCCCGACTAGCGGGGGGGAACAATGAGCAGTTCTTC. Translating it yields CASSPRLAGGNNEQFF.

This clonotype has at least ten counts. The rearrangement links TRBV4-2 to TRBJ2-3; 7 bases agree with TRBD2. Germline CDR1 reads LGHNA; CDR2 reads YNFKEQ. The CDR3 has 16 amino acids. V shed 3 bases and J 1 base; nucleotides not matched to a gene: 7. The CDR3 is CASSQEWGGGTDTQYF. The CDR3 nucleotides read TGTGCCAGCAGCCAGGAGTGGGGGGGTGGCACAGATACGCAGTATTTT.

This clonotype turned up a few times. The V call is TRBV11-2, the J call TRBJ2-5; a possible D gene is TRBD2 (5 bases). The CDR3 runs 13 residues. The germline CDR1 and CDR2 sequences are SGHAT and FQNNGV. Deletions cut 5 bases from V and 5 bases from J, with 12 bases between. CDR3 in amino acids: CASSPPSRETQYF. The DNA for the CDR3 is TGTGCCAGCAGCCCCCCTAGCAGGGAGACCCAGTACTTC.

This chain connects TRBV18 to TRBJ1-5; D possibly corresponds to TRBD1 (6 bases). The CDR3 has 16 amino acids. V was pared by 2 bases and J by 1 base, with 12 bases between. Looked up from germline, CDR1 is KGHSH and CDR2 is LQKENI. This chain's CDR3 is CASSPNPRGSNQPQHF. In nucleotides, the CDR3 is TGTGCCAGCTCACCAAACCCCAGGGGCAGCAATCAGCCCCAGCATTTT.

This clonotype was detected only a few times. The rearrangement joins TRBV28 to TRBJ1-4, with D tentatively TRBD1 (5 bases). The germline CDR1 and CDR2 sequences are MDHEN and SYDVKM. Trimming removed 4 bases from V and 4 bases from J, with 19 bases in between. This CDR3 region has 17 residues. CDR3 in amino acids: CASSSGVAMVGNEKLFF. For the CDR3, the DNA is TGTGCCAGCAGTTCGGGGGTCGCAATGGTTGGTAATGAAAAACTGTTTTTT.

Regarding this clonotype: Since a much larger clone is just one base distant, this may be a read error. V usage is TRBV10-3 and J usage is TRBJ2-7, with a possible D match to TRBD1 (5 bases). Germline V gene data show CDR1 as ENHRY and CDR2 as SYGVKD. Trimming took 6 bases from V and 9 from J, leaving 30 bases between them. This CDR3 region has 17 residues. CDR3 protein: CAIREGRAPLLRARQYF. As DNA, the CDR3 is TGTGCCATCAGAGAAGGCAGGGCCCCTCTCCTACGAGCGCGGCAGTACTTC.

This clonotype turned up a few times. The chain carries TRBV29-1 and TRBJ2-2; tentative D call: TRBD1 (6 bases). Trimming took off 3 bases at V and 4 bases at J, with 15 bases between the two ends. CDR1 and CDR2 from the germline V gene are SQVTM and ANQGSEA. This CDR3 contains 15 residues. Here the CDR3 DNA reads TGCAGCGTTGAGGGGTTAGGGGGTTCCACCGGGGAGCTGTTTTTT. Its protein is CSVEGLGGSTGELFF.

CDR3 residues: CAGRGGGTETQYF. The CDR3 DNA reads as TGTGCCGGCCGGGGAGGGGGCACAGAGACCCAGTACTTC. The V gene is TRBV28, the J gene TRBJ2-5; D tentatively reads TRBD1 or TRBD2 (7 bases each). CDR3 size: 13 residues. Trimming pared 11 bases from V and 4 bases from J, leaving 17 bases between. The V gene's germline CDR1 is MDHEN and CDR2 SYDVKM. The complete variable domain, with remaining parts taken from reference TRBV28 and TRBJ2-5, reads DVKVTQSSRYLVKRTGEKVFLECVQDMDHENMFWYRQDPGLGLRLIYFSYDVKMKEKGDIPEGYSVSREKKERFSLILESASTNQTSMYLCAGRGGGTETQYFGPGTRLLVL.

This clonotype has ten or more counts. CDR3 residues: CSARRTGYYNEQFF. CDR3 nucleotide sequence: TGCAGTGCTAGAAGGACAGGGTACTACAATGAGCAGTTCTTC. This sequence joins TRBV20-1 and TRBJ2-1; TRBD1 agrees at 8 bases. Germline V gene lookup returns CDR1 DFQATT and CDR2 SNEGSKA (reference sequence). Germline trimming cut 2 bases from V and 3 bases from J; bases unmatched to any gene: 3. CDR3 length: 14 amino acids.